The TCR beta chain under discussion was sequenced for a study of T cells and Merkel cell carcinoma outcomes. Regarding this clone: Its target is not known.

Using immunoSEQ multiplex PCR, the repertoire was profiled, and TCRdb retains in-frame clones only, with some absent. The profile shows roughly 13,000 clones, over 85% of them singletons. CDR3 size: 17 residues. Between the trimmed V and J ends, which lost 0 bases and 2 bases, there was a span of 15 bases. Germline CDR1 reads LGHNA; CDR2 reads YSLEER. Study-level points and caveats: In Merkel cell carcinoma, repertoire and T-cell density reportedly predicted outcomes.

The chain recombines TRBV4-3 with TRBJ2-3; D unresolved. The sample consisted of tumor tissue from Merkel cell carcinoma. The TCR was taken from a human donor with Merkel cell carcinoma. CDR3: CASSQEPTVTPTDTQYF. CDR3 nucleotide sequence: TGCGCCAGCAGCCAAGAACCCACGGTTACCCCCACAGATACGCAGTATTTT.